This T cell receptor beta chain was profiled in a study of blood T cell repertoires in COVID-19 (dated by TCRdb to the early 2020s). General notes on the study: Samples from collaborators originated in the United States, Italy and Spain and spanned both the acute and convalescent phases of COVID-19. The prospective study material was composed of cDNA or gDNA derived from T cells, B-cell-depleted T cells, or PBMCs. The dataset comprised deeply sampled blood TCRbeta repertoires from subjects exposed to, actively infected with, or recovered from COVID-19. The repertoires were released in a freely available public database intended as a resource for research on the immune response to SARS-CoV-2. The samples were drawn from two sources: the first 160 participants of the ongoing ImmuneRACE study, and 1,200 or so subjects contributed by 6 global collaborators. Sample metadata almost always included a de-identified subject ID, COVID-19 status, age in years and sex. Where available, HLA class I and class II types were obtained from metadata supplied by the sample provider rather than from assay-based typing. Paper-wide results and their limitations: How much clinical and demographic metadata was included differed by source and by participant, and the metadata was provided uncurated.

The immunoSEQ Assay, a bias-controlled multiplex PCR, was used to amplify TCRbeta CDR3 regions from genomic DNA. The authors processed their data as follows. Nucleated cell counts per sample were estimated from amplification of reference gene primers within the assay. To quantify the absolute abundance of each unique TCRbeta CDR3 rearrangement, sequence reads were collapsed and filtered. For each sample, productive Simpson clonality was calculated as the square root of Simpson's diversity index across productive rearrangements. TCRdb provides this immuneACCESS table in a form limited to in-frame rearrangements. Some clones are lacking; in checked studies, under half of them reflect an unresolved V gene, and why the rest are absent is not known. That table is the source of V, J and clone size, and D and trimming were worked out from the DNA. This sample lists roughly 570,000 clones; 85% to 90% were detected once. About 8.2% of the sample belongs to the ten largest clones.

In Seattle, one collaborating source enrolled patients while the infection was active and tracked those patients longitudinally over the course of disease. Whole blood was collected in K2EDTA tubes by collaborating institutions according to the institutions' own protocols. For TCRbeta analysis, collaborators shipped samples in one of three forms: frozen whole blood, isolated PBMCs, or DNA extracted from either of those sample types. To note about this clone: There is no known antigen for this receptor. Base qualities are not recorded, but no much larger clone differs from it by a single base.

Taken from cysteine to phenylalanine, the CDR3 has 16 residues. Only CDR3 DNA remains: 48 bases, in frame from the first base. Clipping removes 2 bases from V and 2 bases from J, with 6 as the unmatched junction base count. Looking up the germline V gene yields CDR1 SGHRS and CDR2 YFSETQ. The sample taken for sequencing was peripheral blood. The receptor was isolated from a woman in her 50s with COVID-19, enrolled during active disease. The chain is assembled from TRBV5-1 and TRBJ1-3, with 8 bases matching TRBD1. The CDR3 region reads CASSLYYRGAGNTIYF. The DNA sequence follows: TGCGCCAGCAGCTTATATTACAGGGGGGCTGGAAACACCATATATTTT.